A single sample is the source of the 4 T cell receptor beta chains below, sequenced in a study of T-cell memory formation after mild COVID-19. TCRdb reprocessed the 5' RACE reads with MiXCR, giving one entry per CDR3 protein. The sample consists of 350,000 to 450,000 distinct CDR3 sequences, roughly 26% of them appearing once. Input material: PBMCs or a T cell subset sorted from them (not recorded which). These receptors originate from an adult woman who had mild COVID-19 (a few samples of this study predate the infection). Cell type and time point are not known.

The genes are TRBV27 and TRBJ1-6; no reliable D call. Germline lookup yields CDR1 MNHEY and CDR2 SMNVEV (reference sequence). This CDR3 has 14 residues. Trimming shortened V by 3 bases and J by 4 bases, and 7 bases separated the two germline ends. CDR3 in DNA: TGTGCCAGCAGTTTTGGGGAATATAATTCACCCCTCCACTTT. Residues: CASSFGEYNSPLHF.

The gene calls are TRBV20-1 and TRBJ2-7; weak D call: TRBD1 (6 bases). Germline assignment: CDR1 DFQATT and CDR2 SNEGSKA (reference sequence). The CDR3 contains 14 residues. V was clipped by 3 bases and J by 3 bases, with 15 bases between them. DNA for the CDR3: TGCAGTGCTAGGAGGGCAGGGGTCTTCTACGAGCAGTACTTC. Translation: CSARRAGVFYEQYF.

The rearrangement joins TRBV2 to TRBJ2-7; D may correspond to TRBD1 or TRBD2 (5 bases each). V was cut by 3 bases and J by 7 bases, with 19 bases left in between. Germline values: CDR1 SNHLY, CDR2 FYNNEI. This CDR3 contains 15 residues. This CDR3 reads CASSDYGTPAWEQYF. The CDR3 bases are TGTGCCAGCAGTGATTACGGGACGCCTGCCTGGGAGCAGTACTTC. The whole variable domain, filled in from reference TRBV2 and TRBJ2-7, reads EPEVTQTPSHQVTQMGQEVILRCVPISNHLYFYWYRQILGQKVEFLVSFYNNEISEKSEIFDDQFSVERPDGSNFTLKIRSTKLEDSAMYFCASSDYGTPAWEQYFGPGTRLTVT.

The CDR3 spells CASSTGTVNSPLHF. The CDR3 bases are TGTGCCAGCAGCACCGGGACAGTAAATTCACCCCTCCACTTT. The chain has TRBV9 and TRBJ1-6; 7 bases are shared with TRBD1. The germline V gene encodes CDR1 SGDLS and CDR2 YYNGEE. Germline trimming cut 4 bases from V and 7 bases from J; bases unmatched to any gene: 5. This CDR3 comprises 14 residues.